This TCR beta chain was identified in a study of blood T cell repertoires in COVID-19. Study in general: There were acute and convalescent COVID-19 samples, and they came from the United States, Italy and Spain. From T cells, B-cell-depleted T cells, or PBMCs came the material, which was cDNA or gDNA.

CDR1 and CDR2 (germline): SGHDN, FVKESK. This CDR3 has 15 amino acids. V was clipped by 4 bases and J by 5 bases; unmatched bases: 4. As handled by the study authors: Nucleated cell counts were estimated from reference gene primer amplification. Data came from immunoSEQ multiplex PCR; TCRdb stores just in-frame clones and leaves some out. V and J calls and clone size are copied from that table; D and trimming were computed from the DNA. Counted here are about 150,000 clones, 75% to 90% occurring once; the ten biggest clones make up under 2.5%. This clone has only a few counts. The specimen sequenced was peripheral blood. The origin of this receptor is a woman aged 70-85 years with acute or convalescent COVID-19. The J gene is TRBJ2-2, the V gene TRBV14, with 10 nucleotides matching TRBD1. DNA for the CDR3: TGTGCCAGCAGCCTGGGACAGGGGAGAACCGGGGAGCTGTTTTTT. It is translated as CASSLGQGRTGELFF.